Listed below are T cell receptor beta chains from one sample, sequenced in a study of radiotherapy plus CTLA-4 blockade in lung cancer. Measured with immunoSEQ multiplex PCR; TCRdb has only the in-frame clones, and not every one. Among over 35,000 clones, around 77% were seen once, and the ten largest hold over 2%. The sample in question was peripheral blood, obtained from a patient treated with radiotherapy plus ipilimumab. These receptors were obtained from a human donor with non-small cell lung cancer whose response to radiotherapy plus ipilimumab could not be evaluated. CDR3s include the opening cysteine and the closing phenylalanine or tryptophan. Fields, in order: J gene, clone size, D gene, V gene, CDR3 DNA, CDR3 protein. A D gene is named only where the DNA matches it firmly. Not all rows give a size; the values are once, few, many and, for expanded clones, a class.

J gene: TRBJ1-2
clone size: once
D gene: -
V gene: TRBV7-2
CDR3 DNA: TGTGCCAGCAGCTCCCGGGAGAGAGGAGGCTACACCTTC
CDR3 protein: CASSSRERGGYTF

J gene: TRBJ2-1
clone size: -
D gene: TRBD2
V gene: TRBV27
CDR3 DNA: TGTGCCAGCAGTTACACCGGGACTAGCGTAAACAATGAGCAGTTCTTC
CDR3 protein: CASSYTGTSVNNEQFF

J gene: TRBJ2-7
clone size: -
D gene: TRBD2
V gene: TRBV19
CDR3 DNA: TGTGCCAGTAGTATAGGTGCGGGGACTAGCGGGACCCTTAAGCAGTACTTC
CDR3 protein: CASSIGAGTSGTLKQYF

J gene: TRBJ2-7
clone size: -
D gene: -
V gene: TRBV7-9
CDR3 DNA: TGTGCCAGCAGCGCACAGGGGGGGGTCTACGAGCAGTACTTC
CDR3 protein: CASSAQGGVYEQYF

J gene: TRBJ2-7
clone size: -
D gene: -
V gene: TRBV19
CDR3 DNA: TGTGCCAGTAGTTTGACAGCCACGGTGGAGCAGTACTTC
CDR3 protein: CASSLTATVEQYF

J gene: TRBJ2-7
clone size: -
D gene: TRBD2
V gene: TRBV18
CDR3 DNA: TGTGCCAGCTCACCCCCGGCGGGAGACTACGAGCAGTACTTC
CDR3 protein: CASSPPAGDYEQYF

J gene: TRBJ1-3
clone size: few
D gene: -
V gene: TRBV4-2
CDR3 DNA: TGTGCCAGCAGCCAGGGAGCTCACACCATATATTTT
CDR3 protein: CASSQGAHTIYF

J gene: TRBJ1-6
clone size: -
D gene: -
V gene: TRBV2
CDR3 DNA: TGTGCCAGCAGTCATGAGGTCAATTCACCCCTCCACTTT
CDR3 protein: CASSHEVNSPLHF

J gene: TRBJ2-5
clone size: -
D gene: TRBD2
V gene: TRBV5-1
CDR3 DNA: TGCGCCAGCAGCTCCGCCAGCGGGGGGGCGGGCGAGACCCAGTACTTC
CDR3 protein: CASSSASGGAGETQYF

J gene: TRBJ2-7
clone size: -
D gene: TRBD1
V gene: TRBV7-8
CDR3 DNA: TGTGCCGGCAGCTTACCGCGGGACAGGGGGAATTCCTACGAGCAGTACTTC
CDR3 protein: CAGSLPRDRGNSYEQYF

J gene: TRBJ2-5
clone size: -
D gene: TRBD2
V gene: TRBV5-1
CDR3 DNA: TGCGCCAGCAGCCCCGGGACACGGGGGGGAGAGACCCAGTACTTC
CDR3 protein: CASSPGTRGGETQYF

J gene: TRBJ2-1
clone size: -
D gene: -
V gene: TRBV27
CDR3 DNA: TGTGCCAGCAGTTACGTCGGCGGGGTCTGGAGTGAGCAGTTCTTC
CDR3 protein: CASSYVGGVWSEQFF

J gene: TRBJ2-7
clone size: -
D gene: TRBD2
V gene: TRBV18
CDR3 DNA: TGTGCCAGCTCACCAAGGCTAGCGGACTCCTACGAGCAGTACTTC
CDR3 protein: CASSPRLADSYEQYF

J gene: TRBJ1-1
clone size: few
D gene: -
V gene: TRBV20-1
CDR3 DNA: TGCAGTGCACAGGGAAACACTGAAGCTTTCTTT
CDR3 protein: CSAQGNTEAFF

J gene: TRBJ1-1
clone size: -
D gene: -
V gene: TRBV27
CDR3 DNA: TGTGCCAGCAGTTTATTGGGGCAGTGGGGTTACACTGAAGCTTTCTTT
CDR3 protein: CASSLLGQWGYTEAFF

J gene: TRBJ2-5
clone size: -
D gene: -
V gene: TRBV27
CDR3 DNA: TGTGCCAGCAGGTGGATAGGGAGGGAGACCCAGTACTTC
CDR3 protein: CASRWIGRETQYF

J gene: TRBJ1-2
clone size: -
D gene: TRBD1
V gene: TRBV27
CDR3 DNA: TGTGCCAGCAGTTTCTACAGGGGGAGCTATGGCTACACCTTC
CDR3 protein: CASSFYRGSYGYTF

J gene: TRBJ2-1
clone size: -
D gene: TRBD1
V gene: TRBV11-2
CDR3 DNA: TGTGCCAGCAGCTTATACAGGGGAAGTTCCTACAATGAGCAGTTCTTC
CDR3 protein: CASSLYRGSSYNEQFF

J gene: TRBJ2-7
clone size: few
D gene: TRBD1
V gene: TRBV27
CDR3 DNA: TGTGCCAGCGCAAAGACAGGGGGGTACGAGCAGTACTTC
CDR3 protein: CASAKTGGYEQYF

J gene: TRBJ1-6
clone size: -
D gene: TRBD1
V gene: TRBV28
CDR3 DNA: TGTGCCAGCAGTTTAGGACAGGGGGTCCTCAGGCGGGGTTCACCCCTCCACTTT
CDR3 protein: CASSLGQGVLRRGSPLHF

J gene: TRBJ2-7
clone size: -
D gene: -
V gene: TRBV25-1
CDR3 DNA: TGTGCCACCTCAATGGGAGGTCGGTACGAGCAGTACTTC
CDR3 protein: CATSMGGRYEQYF

J gene: TRBJ2-7
clone size: medium-sized
D gene: -
V gene: TRBV19
CDR3 DNA: TGTGCCAGTAGTGCGACCTCCGGGATGACCTACGAGCAGTACTTC
CDR3 protein: CASSATSGMTYEQYF

J gene: TRBJ2-7
clone size: -
D gene: TRBD2
V gene: TRBV18
CDR3 DNA: TGTGCCAGCTCCATCGGGGGGAGTACCTACGAGCAGTACTTC
CDR3 protein: CASSIGGSTYEQYF

J gene: TRBJ2-1
clone size: few
D gene: TRBD2
V gene: TRBV18
CDR3 DNA: TGTGCCTGCACGGGACTAGCAATGGATGAGCAGTTCTTC
CDR3 protein: CACTGLAMDEQFF

J gene: TRBJ2-2
clone size: -
D gene: -
V gene: TRBV29-1
CDR3 DNA: TGCAGCGTTGGGCGGGGCACCGGGGAGCTGTTTTTT
CDR3 protein: CSVGRGTGELFF

J gene: TRBJ1-1
clone size: -
D gene: -
V gene: TRBV5-1
CDR3 DNA: TGCGCCAGCAGCTTTGGAACAGGGAGGGACACTGAAGCTTTCTTT
CDR3 protein: CASSFGTGRDTEAFF

J gene: TRBJ2-7
clone size: few
D gene: -
V gene: TRBV7-9
CDR3 DNA: TGTGCCAGCAGCTCACAGGGCCGGGCGGAACCGACGGACCCCTACGAGCAGTACTTC
CDR3 protein: CASSSQGRAEPTDPYEQYF

J gene: TRBJ2-5
clone size: -
D gene: -
V gene: TRBV7-7
CDR3 DNA: TGTGCTAGCAGCTATACCGGGAGCCCCCAAGAGACCCAGTACTTC
CDR3 protein: CASSYTGSPQETQYF

J gene: TRBJ1-6
clone size: -
D gene: TRBD1
V gene: TRBV25-1
CDR3 DNA: TGTGCCAGCTCCGGGACAGGGTTGGATTCACCCCTCCACTTT
CDR3 protein: CASSGTGLDSPLHF

J gene: TRBJ2-1
clone size: -
D gene: -
V gene: TRBV12-1
CDR3 DNA: TGTGCCAGCAGCTTTCTTCCGAGCGGGAGATCGATCTGTGAGCAGTTCTTC
CDR3 protein: CASSFLPSGRSICEQFF